This T cell receptor beta chain was sequenced in a study of T cell changes during pregnancy in multiple sclerosis. The CDR3 sequence is 17 residues long. Trimming took 0 bases from V and 0 from J; bases not matched to a gene: 8. Germline lookup yields CDR1 LNHNV and CDR2 YYDKDF (reference sequence). TCRdb's table, derived via immunoSEQ multiplex PCR, lists solely in-frame clones and lacks some. Counted here are around 70,000 clones, about 91% occurring once; the ten biggest clones make up approximately 1.5%. The rearrangement joins TRBV15 to TRBJ2-7; TRBD2 aligns across 7 bases. The source is a female donor with multiple sclerosis, enrolled in a pregnancy study. Source: peripheral blood, taken after pregnancy. The CDR3 region is CATSRERSSGLSYEQYF. The DNA of the CDR3 is TGTGCCACCAGCAGAGAACGGAGTAGCGGGCTCTCCTACGAGCAGTACTTC.